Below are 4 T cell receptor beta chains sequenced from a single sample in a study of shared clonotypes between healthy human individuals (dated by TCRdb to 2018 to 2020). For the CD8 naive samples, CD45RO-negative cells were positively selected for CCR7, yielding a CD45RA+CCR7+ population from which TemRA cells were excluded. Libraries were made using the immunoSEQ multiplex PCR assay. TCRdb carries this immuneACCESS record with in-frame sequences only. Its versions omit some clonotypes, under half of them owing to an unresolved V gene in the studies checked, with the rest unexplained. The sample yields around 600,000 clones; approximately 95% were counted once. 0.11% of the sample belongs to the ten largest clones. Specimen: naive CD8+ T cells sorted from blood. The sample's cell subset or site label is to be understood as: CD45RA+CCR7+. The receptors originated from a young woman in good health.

CDR3 region: CASSVGGPNYGYTF. CDR3 sequence (DNA): TGTGCCAGCAGTGTCGGAGGACCTAACTATGGCTACACCTTC. The gene calls are TRBV27 and TRBJ1-2, with D hard to call. Per the germline V gene, CDR1 is MNHEY and CDR2 is SMNVEV (reference sequence). The CDR3 totals 14 residues. V was clipped by 5 bases and J by 0 bases, with 10 bases between them.

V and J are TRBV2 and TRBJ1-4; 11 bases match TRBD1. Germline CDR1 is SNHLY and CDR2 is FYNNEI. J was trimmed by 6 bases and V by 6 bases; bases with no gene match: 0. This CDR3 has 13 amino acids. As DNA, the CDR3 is TGTGCCAGCAGGGGACAGGGGGATGAAAAACTGTTTTTT. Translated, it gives CASRGQGDEKLFF.

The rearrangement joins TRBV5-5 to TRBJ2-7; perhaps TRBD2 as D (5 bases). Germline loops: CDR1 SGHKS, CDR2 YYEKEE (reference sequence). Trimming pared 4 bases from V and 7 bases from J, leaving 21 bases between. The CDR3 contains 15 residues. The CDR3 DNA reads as TGTGCCAGCAGCCCCTCTTCGAGGGCTGCCTGGGAGCAGTACTTC. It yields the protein CASSPSSRAAWEQYF.

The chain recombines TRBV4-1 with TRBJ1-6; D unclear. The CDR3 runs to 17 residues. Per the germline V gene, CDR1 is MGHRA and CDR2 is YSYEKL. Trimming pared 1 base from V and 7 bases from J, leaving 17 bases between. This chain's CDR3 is CASSQAPVAVSNSPLHF. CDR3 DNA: TGCGCCAGCAGCCAAGCTCCGGTTGCGGTATCGAATTCACCCCTCCACTTT.